This T cell receptor beta chain was observed in a study of T cell responses to AZD1222 COVID-19 vaccine. Method: immunoSEQ multiplex PCR; TCRdb's copy keeps in-frame clones and lacks some. The sample contains 50,000 to 65,000 clones, roughly 90% of which appear only once. Germline V lookup: CDR1 MNHEY, CDR2 SMNVEV (reference sequence). The trim removed 5 bases at V and 1 base at J, leaving 6 bases unmatched. CDR3 size: 15 residues. This clone has a handful of counts. Antigen: not known. Study results and limitations: As reported, nearly half of all spike-specific TCRs target variant regions that are unmutated.

The sample in question was peripheral blood, obtained on day 0 of AZD1222 vaccination. This clonotype was obtained from an adult in good health. The chain employs TRBV27 and TRBJ1-1, with 8 bases matching TRBD1. CDR3 coding DNA: TGTGCCAGCAGTGTATTCGGGACAGGGAACACTGAAGCTTTCTTT. It yields the protein CASSVFGTGNTEAFF.